These T cell receptor beta chains were read from a single sample in a study of blood T cells in healthy people across ages. TCRdb itself ran the 5' RACE reads through MiXCR, one entry per CDR3 protein. This table holds over 950,000 distinct CDR3 sequences, 35% to 40% found once. Source material: blood. These receptors came from a man between 18 and 35 years old in good health. Both conserved end residues are part of each CDR3. D genes are given only for firm matches. Expanded clones are given a class, and other clones once, few, many or no size at all.

>TRBV6-2/TRBV6-3|few|TRBJ1-2|-
CASRGDLVAGLKNYGYTF
TGTGCCAGCAGGGGGGATTTAGTCGCGGGACTGAAGAACTATGGCTACACCTTC
>TRBV6-2/TRBV6-3|-|TRBJ2-5|-
CASSYGVSQTQYF
TGTGCCAGCAGTTATGGGGTCAGCCAGACCCAGTACTTC
>TRBV6-2/TRBV6-3|-|TRBJ1-6|-
CASRPGTENSPLHF
TGTGCCAGCAGACCAGGGACGGAGAATTCACCCCTCCACTTT
>TRBV7-9|few|TRBJ1-1|-
CASSSDSGGRTEAFF
TGTGCCAGCAGCTCTGACTCGGGGGGGCGCACTGAAGCTTTCTTT
>TRBV12-3/TRBV12-4|-|TRBJ1-2|-
CASSLSITGRDGYTF
TGTGCCAGCAGTTTAAGTATCACGGGGAGAGATGGCTACACCTTC
>TRBV5-5|few|TRBJ2-5|TRBD1
CASSLVQGVPYNEQYF
TGTGCCAGCAGCTTGGTACAGGGGGTACCCTACAATGAGCAGTACTTC
>TRBV4-1|many|TRBJ2-3|-
CASSQVIITVSTDTQYF
TGCGCCAGCAGCCAAGTAATCATTACAGTTAGCACAGATACGCAGTATTTT
>TRBV27|-|TRBJ2-4|-
CASSSYRDGGTINIQYF
TGTGCCAGCAGTTCTTATCGGGACGGGGGAACCATAAACATTCAGTACTTC
>TRBV20-1|-|TRBJ2-6|-
CSAIDSGANVLTF
TGCAGTGCTATTGACTCTGGGGCCAACGTCCTGACTTTC
>TRBV10-3|many|TRBJ2-5|TRBD1
CAISRQGVQETQYF
TGTGCCATCAGTAGACAGGGGGTGCAAGAGACCCAGTACTTC
>TRBV7-2|-|TRBJ1-2|-
CASSLNQGRGGYTF
TGTGCCAGCAGCTTAAATCAGGGGCGAGGTGGCTACACCTTC
>TRBV4-2|-|TRBJ2-7|TRBD1
CASSQSPGQGEQYF
TGTGCCAGCAGCCAAAGTCCGGGACAGGGGGAGCAGTACTTC
>TRBV15|-|TRBJ2-3|TRBD2
CATSGSGGLIGDTQYF
TGTGCCACCAGCGGTAGCGGGGGTCTCATAGGAGATACGCAGTATTTT
>TRBV20-1|few|TRBJ2-1|-
CSASAAAYNEQFF
TGCAGTGCTAGTGCCGCTGCCTACAATGAGCAGTTCTTC
>TRBV6-5|few|TRBJ1-2|-
CASSPRPGSDGYTF
TGTGCCAGCAGTCCGCGTCCGGGAAGTGATGGCTACACCTTC
>TRBV20-1|few|TRBJ1-5|-
CSARVDREKQPQHF
TGCAGTGCTAGAGTCGACAGAGAGAAACAGCCCCAGCATTTT
>TRBV13|-|TRBJ2-1|TRBD1
CASSTHLGQRNEQFF
TGTGCCAGCAGCACCCACCTGGGACAGAGAAATGAGCAGTTCTTC
>TRBV10-3|once|TRBJ1-5|TRBD1
CAISESALRGRPDNQPQHF
TGTGCCATCAGTGAGTCCGCCTTGAGGGGGCGCCCCGACAATCAGCCCCAGCATTTT
>TRBV12-3/TRBV12-4|few|TRBJ2-7|-
CASSIGLRAYEQYF
TGTGCCAGCAGTATTGGGCTGAGGGCCTACGAGCAGTACTTC
>TRBV4-1|few|TRBJ2-3|-
CASSHQTAPFEDTQYF
TGCGCCAGCAGCCACCAAACCGCCCCGTTTGAAGATACGCAGTATTTT
>TRBV18|-|TRBJ1-1|-
CASSPIPFTEAFF
TGTGCCAGCTCCCCCATACCCTTCACTGAAGCTTTCTTT
>TRBV5-1|few|TRBJ1-4|TRBD1
CASRSGTGAEKLFF
TGCGCCAGCAGATCCGGGACAGGGGCTGAAAAACTGTTTTTT
>TRBV29-1|-|TRBJ1-5|TRBD1
CSVSQGDNQPQHF
TGCAGCGTTAGCCAGGGGGACAATCAGCCCCAGCATTTT
>TRBV12-3/TRBV12-4|-|TRBJ2-7|-
CASNRAGDSYEQYF
TGTGCCAGCAACCGGGCAGGAGACTCCTACGAGCAGTACTTC
>TRBV20-1|-|TRBJ2-3|TRBD2
CSARDILAVDTQYF
TGCAGTGCTAGAGATATTCTAGCGGTAGATACGCAGTATTTT
>TRBV2|-|TRBJ1-1|-
CASSEARRGSTEAFF
TGTGCCAGCAGTGAGGCCCGCCGGGGGTCCACTGAAGCTTTCTTT
>TRBV6-2/TRBV6-3|-|TRBJ1-1|-
CASTLMGELNTEAFF
TGTGCCAGCACCCTAATGGGGGAATTGAACACTGAAGCTTTCTTT
>TRBV6-5|-|TRBJ1-4|-
CASSHLYSGTTTNEKLFF
TGTGCCAGCAGTCACCTCTACTCGGGGACAACAACTAATGAAAAACTGTTTTTT
>TRBV7-3|-|TRBJ2-5|-
CASSANTDRQETQYF
TGTGCCAGCAGCGCGAACACGGACCGCCAAGAGACCCAGTACTTC
>TRBV9|-|TRBJ2-1|-
CASSAESAGEQFF
TGTGCCAGCAGCGCCGAATCAGCTGGTGAGCAGTTCTTC
>TRBV3-1|-|TRBJ1-2|-
CASSPPLSLAIRYTF
TGTGCCAGCAGCCCACCGTTAAGCTTGGCTATTCGCTACACCTTC
>TRBV7-2|many|TRBJ2-3|-
CASSSPPRTQYF
TGTGCCAGCAGCTCCCCACCGCGTACGCAGTATTTT
>TRBV11-2|-|TRBJ2-5|-
CASSLGQGAQETQYF
TGTGCCAGCAGCTTAGGGCAAGGGGCCCAAGAGACCCAGTACTTC
>TRBV5-6|-|TRBJ1-2|-
CASSLRRTINYGYTF
TGTGCCAGCAGTCTAAGACGGACCATAAACTATGGCTACACCTTC
>TRBV7-9|-|TRBJ2-5|-
CASSFGLKETQYF
TGTGCCAGCAGTTTTGGACTTAAAGAGACCCAGTACTTC
>TRBV7-2|few|TRBJ1-3|-
CASSLAAVSGGELNTIYF
TGTGCCAGCAGCTTAGCGGCGGTGAGCGGGGGAGAGTTGAACACCATATATTTT
>TRBV5-1|-|TRBJ2-1|-
CASRVLGLYGNEQFF
TGCGCCAGCAGGGTGTTGGGGTTATATGGCAATGAGCAGTTCTTC
>TRBV6-1|few|TRBJ1-2|TRBD1
CASRTTGGGIYGYTF
TGTGCCAGCAGGACCACAGGGGGCGGAATCTATGGCTACACCTTC
>TRBV12-3/TRBV12-4|-|TRBJ2-1|-
CASNLAAGAQKGEQFF
TGTGCCAGCAACCTGGCGGCCGGGGCCCAAAAAGGTGAGCAGTTCTTC
>TRBV21-1|-|TRBJ1-5|-
CASSKATGGIRGNQPQHF
TGTGCCAGCAGCAAAGCGACAGGGGGCATAAGGGGCAATCAGCCCCAGCATTTT
>TRBV7-2|few|TRBJ2-3|TRBD2
CASSQTSGVGTQYF
TGTGCCAGCAGCCAGACTAGCGGGGTTGGTACGCAGTATTTT
>TRBV6-1|few|TRBJ1-1|-
CASRRPTEAFF
TGTGCCAGCAGGAGGCCCACTGAAGCTTTCTTT
>TRBV20-1|-|TRBJ2-5|-
CSAPSGARGNEQYF
TGCAGTGCTCCCTCGGGGGCCCGCGGTAATGAGCAGTACTTC
>TRBV2|-|TRBJ2-2|-
CASTDPNTGELFF
TGTGCCAGCACGGACCCGAACACCGGGGAGCTGTTTTTT
>TRBV28|-|TRBJ2-6|-
CASSQGTSSGANVLTF
TGTGCCAGCAGTCAAGGGACAAGCTCCGGGGCCAACGTCCTGACTTTC
>TRBV20-1|-|TRBJ2-7|-
CSAKTGPSYEQYF
TGCAGTGCTAAGACAGGCCCATCCTACGAGCAGTACTTC
>TRBV9|-|TRBJ1-3|-
CASSVVPGHRGGNTIYF
TGTGCCAGCAGCGTAGTGCCCGGGCACCGAGGGGGAAACACCATATATTTT
>TRBV12-3/TRBV12-4|few|TRBJ2-1|TRBD1
CASSPLGQGTEQFF
TGTGCCAGCAGCCCTCTGGGACAGGGGACTGAGCAGTTCTTC
>TRBV4-3|-|TRBJ2-2|-
CASSQDWSEGVNTGELFF
TGCGCCAGCAGCCAAGATTGGAGCGAGGGTGTAAACACCGGGGAGCTGTTTTTT
>TRBV29-1|-|TRBJ1-2|-
CSVEEFGGSYGYTF
TGCAGCGTTGAAGAGTTTGGCGGTTCCTATGGCTACACCTTC
>TRBV20-1|-|TRBJ2-7|-
CSARGVRTDLGEQYF
TGCAGTGCTAGAGGGGTGAGGACAGACCTGGGCGAGCAGTACTTC
>TRBV9|few|TRBJ1-2|-
CASSVSGASNYGYTF
TGTGCCAGCAGCGTATCGGGGGCCTCTAACTATGGCTACACCTTC
>TRBV6-5|-|TRBJ2-1|-
CASSRPGLRNEQFF
TGTGCCAGCAGTCGCCCCGGACTACGGAATGAGCAGTTCTTC
>TRBV12-3/TRBV12-4|few|TRBJ2-6|-
CASSLAALRGAKISGANVLTF
TGTGCCAGCAGTTTGGCGGCGCTTAGAGGAGCCAAAATCTCTGGGGCCAACGTCCTGACTTTC
>TRBV10-3|few|TRBJ2-1|-
CAISEALRDYNEQFF
TGTGCCATCAGTGAGGCCCTGCGGGACTACAATGAGCAGTTCTTC